A single sample gave rise to the 7 T cell receptor beta chains below, sequenced in a study of T cell changes during pregnancy in multiple sclerosis. Generated by immunoSEQ multiplex PCR, the TCRdb table keeps only in-frame clones and is missing some. The sample contains roughly 80,000 clones, 85% to 95% of which appear only once. The material sequenced was peripheral blood, taken after pregnancy. These receptors were collected from a female donor in good health, enrolled as a control in a pregnancy study.

The chain carries TRBV28 and TRBJ2-3, with 7 bases lining up with TRBD2. Per the germline V gene, CDR1 is MDHEN and CDR2 is SYDVKM. The trim removed 3 bases at V and 2 bases at J, leaving 5 bases unmatched. The CDR3 consists of 15 residues. CDR3 sequence reads: CASSLAGAPTDTQYF. The DNA for the CDR3 is TGTGCCAGCAGTTTGGCGGGAGCGCCCACAGATACGCAGTATTTT.

This chain connects TRBV7-8 to TRBJ1-3, with D unclear. Deletions cut 2 bases from V and 3 bases from J, with 8 bases between. The CDR3 consists of 14 residues. Per the germline V gene, CDR1 is SGHVS and CDR2 is FQNEAQ. CDR3 loop: CASSLRSGGNTIYF. As DNA, the CDR3 is TGTGCCAGCAGCTTACGCTCGGGTGGAAACACCATATATTTT.

The J gene is TRBJ2-1, the V gene TRBV9; D may be TRBD2 (5 bases). This CDR3 contains 15 residues. The V gene's germline CDR1 is SGDLS and CDR2 YYNGEE. V was clipped by 0 bases and J by 1 base, with 8 bases between them. CDR3: CASSVGTSSYNEQFF. The CDR3 coding sequence is TGTGCCAGCAGCGTAGGGACTTCTTCCTACAATGAGCAGTTCTTC.

The J gene is TRBJ2-3, the V gene TRBV9, with D maybe TRBD2 (5 bases). Germline values: CDR1 SGDLS, CDR2 YYNGEE. The germline V and J ends were trimmed by 0 bases and 4 bases, with 9 bases remaining between them. This CDR3 is built from 14 residues. In DNA form, the CDR3 reads TGTGCCAGCAGCGTAGGAGGAGCGGCAGATACGCAGTATTTT. Translated: CASSVGGAADTQYF.

The gene calls are TRBV7-8 and TRBJ1-6, with no clear D. The CDR3 is made up of 14 amino acids. CDR1 is SGHVS, CDR2 FQNEAQ, per germline. The V end was cut by 4 bases, the J end by 0 bases, with 4 bases between. CDR3 protein: CASSYSSYNSPLHF. The CDR3 DNA is TGTGCCAGCAGCTACAGCTCCTATAATTCACCCCTCCACTTT.

V usage is TRBV30 and J usage is TRBJ2-1, with D possibly matching TRBD1 (6 bases). The CDR3 extends over 13 amino acids. V was pared by 3 bases and J by 8 bases, with 14 bases between. Germline V gene lookup returns CDR1 GTSNPN and CDR2 SVGIG (reference sequence). Here the CDR3 reads CAWRGAGRHEQFF. CDR3 coding DNA: TGTGCCTGGAGGGGGGCAGGTCGTCATGAGCAGTTCTTC.

The chain joins TRBV5-5 to TRBJ2-2; tentatively, D is TRBD2 (6 bases). Germline loops: CDR1 SGHKS, CDR2 YYEKEE (reference sequence). With 1 base removed from V and 1 base from J, the gap between germline ends came to 17 bases. The CDR3 has 18 amino acids. The CDR3 nucleotides are TGTGCCAGCAGCTTGTTCAATGGGGGAGGAGGGAACACCGGGGAGCTGTTTTTT. This sequence encodes CASSLFNGGGGNTGELFF. The full variable domain, in which reference TRBV5-5 and TRBJ2-2 provide the parts outside the CDR3, is DAGVTQSPTHLIKTRGQQVTLRCSPISGHKSVSWYQQVLGQGPQFIFQYYEKEERGRGNFPDRFSARQFPNYSSELNVNALLLGDSALYLCASSLFNGGGGNTGELFFGEGSRLTVL.